This T cell receptor (beta chain) originates from a study of blood T cell repertoires in COVID-19. The wider study: Samples taken during acute and convalescent COVID-19 were collected in the United States, Italy and Spain.

Produced via immunoSEQ multiplex PCR; TCRdb's table is partial and in-frame only. The sample has 270,000 or so clones; 80% to 90% are singletons. CDR1 and CDR2 from the germline V gene are SQVTM and ANQGSEA. Trimming left V 6 bases short and J 3 bases short, with 12 bases between. The CDR3 loop spans 12 amino acids. The source material was PBMCs or T cells enriched from blood (not recorded which). The receptor was isolated from a woman aged 45-65 years who had been exposed to COVID-19. The rearrangement uses TRBV29-1 and TRBJ2-7, with D perhaps matching TRBD2 (5 bases). The CDR3 sequence is CSVTRGNYEQYF. The DNA of the CDR3 is TGCAGCGTCACCCGGGGAAACTACGAGCAGTACTTC.